This T cell receptor (beta chain) was found in a study of blood T cell repertoires in COVID-19 (dated by TCRdb to the early 2020s). With respect to the entire study: Samples from collaborators originated in the United States, Italy and Spain and spanned both the acute and convalescent phases of COVID-19. The prospective study material was composed of cDNA or gDNA derived from T cells, B-cell-depleted T cells, or PBMCs. Deeply sampled blood TCRbeta repertoires from subjects exposed to, actively infected with, or recovered from COVID-19 were included in the dataset. The repertoires were released in a freely available public database intended as a resource for research on the immune response to SARS-CoV-2. Samples were obtained from the ongoing ImmuneRACE study (first 160 participants) and from some 1,200 subjects provided by 6 global collaborators. Sample metadata almost always included a de-identified subject ID, COVID-19 status, age in years and sex. HLA class I and class II types, where available, came from metadata supplied by the sample provider rather than from assay-based typing.

Here is what the overall study found, with its caveats: How much clinical and demographic metadata was included differed by source and by participant, and the metadata was provided uncurated.

Looking up the germline V gene yields CDR1 SGHRS and CDR2 YFSETQ. Including the terminal cysteine and phenylalanine, the CDR3 comprises 14 residues. Only CDR3 DNA remains: 42 bases, in frame from the first base. Trimming costs V 4 bases and J 0 bases, and their ends lie 10 bases apart. Each collaborating institution followed its own protocols to collect whole blood in K2EDTA tubes. For TCRbeta analysis, collaborator samples were shipped as frozen whole blood, as isolated PBMCs, or as DNA extracted from either sample type. TCRbeta CDR3 regions were amplified from genomic DNA using the immunoSEQ Assay, a bias-controlled multiplex PCR. As for how the authors treated the data: The number of nucleated cells in each sample was estimated from the amplification of reference gene primers within the assay. To quantify the absolute abundance of each unique TCRbeta CDR3 rearrangement, sequence reads were collapsed and filtered. For each sample, productive Simpson clonality was calculated by taking the square root of Simpson's diversity index across productive rearrangements. TCRdb took this table from immuneACCESS and kept in-frame rearrangements with V and J called. Such tables lack part of the clones; where checked against another copy, unresolved V genes explain under half of the gap, and the rest is unexplained. The D gene and trimming were derived from the DNA, and the V and J assignments and clone size from that table. This sample gives about 67,000 clones in total; around 90% of them show up just once. The top ten constitute around 20% of the sample.

In regard to this clone: Its antigen is still unknown. Base qualities are missing; no much larger clone stands one base away.

Rearrangement joined TRBV5-1 to TRBJ1-1; TRBD1 is possibly the D segment (6 matching bases). The clonotype was recovered from an elderly woman with acute or convalescent COVID-19. Material: peripheral blood. The CDR3 here reads CASSRNRVNTEAFF. The DNA sequence is given as TGCGCCAGCAGCAGAAACAGGGTGAACACTGAAGCTTTCTTT.